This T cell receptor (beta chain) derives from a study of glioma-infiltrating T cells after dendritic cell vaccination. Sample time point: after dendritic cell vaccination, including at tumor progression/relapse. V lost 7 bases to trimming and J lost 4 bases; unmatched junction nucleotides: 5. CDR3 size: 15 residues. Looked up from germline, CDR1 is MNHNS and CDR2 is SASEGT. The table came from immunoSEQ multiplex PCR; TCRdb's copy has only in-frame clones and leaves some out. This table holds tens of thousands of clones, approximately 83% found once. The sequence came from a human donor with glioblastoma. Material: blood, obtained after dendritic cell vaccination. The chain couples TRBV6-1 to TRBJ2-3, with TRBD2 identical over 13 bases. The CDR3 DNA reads TGTGCCAGCACTCGTACTAGCGGGGGGGCAGATACGCAGTATTTT. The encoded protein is CASTRTSGGADTQYF.